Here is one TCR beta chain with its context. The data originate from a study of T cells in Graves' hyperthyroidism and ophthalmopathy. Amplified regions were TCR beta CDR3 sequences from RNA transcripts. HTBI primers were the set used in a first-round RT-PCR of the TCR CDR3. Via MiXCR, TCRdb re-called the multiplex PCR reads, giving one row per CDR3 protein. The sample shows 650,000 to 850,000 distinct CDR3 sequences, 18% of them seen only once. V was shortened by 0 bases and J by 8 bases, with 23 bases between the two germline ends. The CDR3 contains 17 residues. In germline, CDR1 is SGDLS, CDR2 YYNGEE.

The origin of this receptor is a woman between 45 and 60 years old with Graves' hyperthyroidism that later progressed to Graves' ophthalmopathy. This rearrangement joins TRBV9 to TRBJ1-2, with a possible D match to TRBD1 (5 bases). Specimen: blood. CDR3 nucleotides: TGTGCCAGCAGCGTAGGGGGGACGGCCACCGCTATGCCGGGCTACACCTTC. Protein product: CASSVGGTATAMPGYTF.